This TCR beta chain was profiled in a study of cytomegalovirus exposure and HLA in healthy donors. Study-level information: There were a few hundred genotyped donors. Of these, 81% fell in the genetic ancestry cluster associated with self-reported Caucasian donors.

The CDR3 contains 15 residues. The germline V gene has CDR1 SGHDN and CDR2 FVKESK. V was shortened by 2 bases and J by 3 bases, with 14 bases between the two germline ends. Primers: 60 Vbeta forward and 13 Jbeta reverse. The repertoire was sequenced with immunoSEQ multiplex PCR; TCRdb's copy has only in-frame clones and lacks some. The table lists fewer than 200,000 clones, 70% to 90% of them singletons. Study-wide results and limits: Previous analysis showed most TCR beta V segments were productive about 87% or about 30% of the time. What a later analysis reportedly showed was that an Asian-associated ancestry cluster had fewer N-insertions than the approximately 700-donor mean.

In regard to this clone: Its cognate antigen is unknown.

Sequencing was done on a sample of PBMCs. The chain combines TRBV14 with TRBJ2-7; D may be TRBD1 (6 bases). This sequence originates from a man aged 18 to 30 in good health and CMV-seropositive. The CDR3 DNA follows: TGTGCCAGCAGCCAACCTTCAACAGGGAGCTACGAGCAGTACTTC. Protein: CASSQPSTGSYEQYF.